This T cell receptor beta chain was documented in a study of CD8+CD57+ T cells in acquired aplastic anemia. About the study: Sorted CD4+ and CD8+ cells yielded DNA averaging about 2.9 ug.

Findings of the study overall: Patients shared 25 to 30 CD8+ CDR3 sequences with controls. Researchers reported that CD8+ Simpson's diversity was not significantly different in patients versus controls.

TCR beta VDJ and CDR3 profiling used genomic DNA as template. TCRdb recomputed calls from the reads with MiXCR, one row per CDR3 protein. The sample lists over 150,000 distinct CDR3 sequences, 71% occurring once. Patients chosen for sequencing had CD8+CD57+ cells that had expanded, as shown by flow cytometry. Each patient had severe acquired aplastic anemia. CDR1 is SGHTA and CDR2 is FQGNSA in the germline V gene. The CDR3 is 15 residues long. V lost 5 bases and J lost 7, with 17 bases in between. This clonotype has only one observation. Its antigen is not identified. The rearrangement uses TRBV7-2 and TRBJ2-2; D may be TRBD1 or TRBD2 (6 bases each). The TCR sequence derives from a human donor with aplastic anemia. Sequencing input: sorted CD4+, CD8+, or CD8+CD57+ T cells (not recorded which) from PBMCs. This CDR3 reads CASSPPGGRNGELFF. The DNA of the CDR3 is TGTGCCAGCAGCCCTCCCGGGGGCCGTAACGGGGAGCTGTTTTTT.